A selection of T cell receptor beta chains follows, all from one sample in a study of blood T cells in healthy people across ages. From the 5' RACE reads, TCRdb called clonotypes with MiXCR, one entry per CDR3 protein. The sample has hundreds of thousands of distinct CDR3 sequences; around 48% are singletons. Specimen: blood. These receptors all come from a woman aged 60 to 75 in good health. Each CDR3 is given with its conserved first and last residue. Each record gives: CDR3 DNA, CDR3 protein, V gene, D gene, clone size, J gene. A D gene is named only where the DNA matches it firmly. A row's size may be missing; if present it is once, few, many or a size class.

cdr3_nt: TGTGCCAGCTCCGACTGGGGCAGGGCGGGAGCAGATACGCAGTATTTT
cdr3_aa: CASSDWGRAGADTQYF
v_call: TRBV28
d_call: TRBD2
clone_size: .
j_call: TRBJ2-3

cdr3_nt: TGTGCCAGCAGTAGACACAACACTGAAGCTTTCTTT
cdr3_aa: CASSRHNTEAFF
v_call: TRBV12-3/TRBV12-4
d_call: .
clone_size: .
j_call: TRBJ1-1

cdr3_nt: TGTGCCAGCAGTTCTCCTAGGGGTGAGCAGTTCTTC
cdr3_aa: CASSSPRGEQFF
v_call: TRBV28
d_call: .
clone_size: .
j_call: TRBJ2-1

cdr3_nt: TGCAGTGCTAGATCGGAGGACAGAAGTAATTCACCCCTCCACTTT
cdr3_aa: CSARSEDRSNSPLHF
v_call: TRBV20-1
d_call: .
clone_size: .
j_call: TRBJ1-6

cdr3_nt: TGTGCCAGCAGTGGACAGGGCTCTGGAAACACCATATATTTT
cdr3_aa: CASSGQGSGNTIYF
v_call: TRBV6-2/TRBV6-3
d_call: TRBD1
clone_size: .
j_call: TRBJ1-3

cdr3_nt: TGTGCCAGCAGCTTAGGGCCTTGGCCTACCTACGAGCAGTACTTC
cdr3_aa: CASSLGPWPTYEQYF
v_call: TRBV7-2
d_call: .
clone_size: few
j_call: TRBJ2-7

cdr3_nt: TGTGCCAGCAGCTTCTCGGACTGCTACGAGCAGTACTTC
cdr3_aa: CASSFSDCYEQYF
v_call: TRBV7-7
d_call: .
clone_size: few
j_call: TRBJ2-7

cdr3_nt: TGTGCCAGTGGAGAAGGTTACGGGGAGCTGTTTTTT
cdr3_aa: CASGEGYGELFF
v_call: TRBV7-3
d_call: .
clone_size: few
j_call: TRBJ2-2

cdr3_nt: TGTGCCAGCAGCCCGATGGGAGGCTCGGAGACCCAGTACTTC
cdr3_aa: CASSPMGGSETQYF
v_call: TRBV9
d_call: .
clone_size: few
j_call: TRBJ2-5

cdr3_nt: TGCAGTGCTAGAGGGGGGACGGGCAACACTGAAGCTTTCTTT
cdr3_aa: CSARGGTGNTEAFF
v_call: TRBV20-1
d_call: .
clone_size: .
j_call: TRBJ1-1

cdr3_nt: TGTGCCAGCAGTCTCGGACTAGCGGCCGTTGGGGCCCAGTACTTC
cdr3_aa: CASSLGLAAVGAQYF
v_call: TRBV12-3/TRBV12-4
d_call: TRBD2
clone_size: few
j_call: TRBJ2-5

cdr3_nt: TGTGCCAGCAGCTTAAACGATTACGAGCAGTACTTC
cdr3_aa: CASSLNDYEQYF
v_call: TRBV7-2
d_call: .
clone_size: .
j_call: TRBJ2-7

cdr3_nt: TGCAGTGCTGGTTTCAGGACTAACTATGGCTACACCTTC
cdr3_aa: CSAGFRTNYGYTF
v_call: TRBV20-1
d_call: .
clone_size: few
j_call: TRBJ1-2

cdr3_nt: TGCGCCAGCAGCGGAGACAGGTACCCCTACGAGCAGTACTTC
cdr3_aa: CASSGDRYPYEQYF
v_call: TRBV5-1
d_call: .
clone_size: .
j_call: TRBJ2-7

cdr3_nt: TGTGCCAGCAGTGGGACTAACTGGATGAATGAGCAGTTCTTC
cdr3_aa: CASSGTNWMNEQFF
v_call: TRBV25-1
d_call: .
clone_size: .
j_call: TRBJ2-1

cdr3_nt: TGTGCCAGCAGCCCCCCTGGAGACTCAAGGGGGAATGAGCAGTTCTTC
cdr3_aa: CASSPPGDSRGNEQFF
v_call: TRBV4-2
d_call: .
clone_size: once
j_call: TRBJ2-1

cdr3_nt: TGCAGTGCTGGCCTAGCGGGAGGTTCTGGGGCCAACGTCCTGACTTTC
cdr3_aa: CSAGLAGGSGANVLTF
v_call: TRBV20-1
d_call: TRBD2
clone_size: .
j_call: TRBJ2-6

cdr3_nt: TGTGCCAGCGGAGCGCGACGAGTAGGCTGGGGGTCATCGCAGTACTTC
cdr3_aa: CASGARRVGWGSSQYF
v_call: TRBV28
d_call: .
clone_size: few
j_call: TRBJ2-7

cdr3_nt: TGCGCCAGCAGCCAAGATTGGGCCGCGGGGTCCTACGAGCAGTACTTC
cdr3_aa: CASSQDWAAGSYEQYF
v_call: TRBV4-3
d_call: .
clone_size: few
j_call: TRBJ2-7

cdr3_nt: TGTGCCAGCAGTTTTTTTGCGGGAGGAGTGGATGAGCAGTTCTTC
cdr3_aa: CASSFFAGGVDEQFF
v_call: TRBV12-3/TRBV12-4
d_call: TRBD2
clone_size: many
j_call: TRBJ2-1

cdr3_nt: TGCAGTGCCCCGGGACTTCACGGCTATGGCTACACCTTC
cdr3_aa: CSAPGLHGYGYTF
v_call: TRBV20-1
d_call: .
clone_size: .
j_call: TRBJ1-2

cdr3_nt: TGTGCCAGCAGCCAGGACAGGGCGGCCTATGGCTACACCTTC
cdr3_aa: CASSQDRAAYGYTF
v_call: TRBV7-2
d_call: TRBD1
clone_size: .
j_call: TRBJ1-2

cdr3_nt: TGCAGTGCTAGAGTACGTGGGGACATTCAGTACTTC
cdr3_aa: CSARVRGDIQYF
v_call: TRBV20-1
d_call: .
clone_size: .
j_call: TRBJ2-4

cdr3_nt: TGTGCCAGCAGCCCGCCGGCTAGCGCTACCTACGAGCAGTACTTC
cdr3_aa: CASSPPASATYEQYF
v_call: TRBV28
d_call: .
clone_size: .
j_call: TRBJ2-7

cdr3_nt: TGCAGTGCCGCCCTAGGGACCACTGAAGCTTTCTTT
cdr3_aa: CSAALGTTEAFF
v_call: TRBV20-1
d_call: .
clone_size: .
j_call: TRBJ1-1

cdr3_nt: TGCAGTGCTAGACCGGGACTAGCGAACACCGGGGAGCTGTTTTTT
cdr3_aa: CSARPGLANTGELFF
v_call: TRBV20-1
d_call: TRBD2
clone_size: .
j_call: TRBJ2-2

cdr3_nt: TGCGCCAGCAGCCACCCAGGGGGCCGGGAAGCTTTCTTT
cdr3_aa: CASSHPGGREAFF
v_call: TRBV5-1
d_call: TRBD1
clone_size: .
j_call: TRBJ1-1

cdr3_nt: TGTGCCAGCAGCCAGGCTAGGGGACAGGGGGTGGTCGAGCAGTACTTC
cdr3_aa: CASSQARGQGVVEQYF
v_call: TRBV4-2
d_call: TRBD1
clone_size: few
j_call: TRBJ2-7

cdr3_nt: TGCGCCAGCAGCCCTTCATTGGGGGCAGATACGCAGTATTTT
cdr3_aa: CASSPSLGADTQYF
v_call: TRBV5-1
d_call: .
clone_size: .
j_call: TRBJ2-3

cdr3_nt: TGCGCCAGCAGCCAAGTTAGGGGGACAGGGGCTGGGGCCAACGTCCTGACTTTC
cdr3_aa: CASSQVRGTGAGANVLTF
v_call: TRBV4-3
d_call: TRBD1
clone_size: few
j_call: TRBJ2-6

cdr3_nt: TGTGCCAGCAGCTTAGCGGGAGGTGTAGATATGCAGTATTTT
cdr3_aa: CASSLAGGVDMQYF
v_call: TRBV7-2
d_call: .
clone_size: .
j_call: TRBJ2-3

cdr3_nt: TGCAGTGCTAGAGGTGGCGGAGACTCCTACGAGCAGTACTTC
cdr3_aa: CSARGGGDSYEQYF
v_call: TRBV20-1
d_call: .
clone_size: .
j_call: TRBJ2-7

cdr3_nt: TGTGCCAGCGGCGTGGGGGAAAGTCGTGGCTACACCTTC
cdr3_aa: CASGVGESRGYTF
v_call: TRBV12-3/TRBV12-4
d_call: .
clone_size: few
j_call: TRBJ1-2

cdr3_nt: TGCAGTGCTAGAGATTGGGCGGGAGGGCCTTACGAGCAGTACTTC
cdr3_aa: CSARDWAGGPYEQYF
v_call: TRBV20-1
d_call: TRBD2
clone_size: .
j_call: TRBJ2-7

cdr3_nt: TGTGCCAGCAGCCATAGGGACAGGGGCTATGGCTACACCTTC
cdr3_aa: CASSHRDRGYGYTF
v_call: TRBV14
d_call: TRBD1
clone_size: .
j_call: TRBJ1-2

cdr3_nt: TGTGCCAGCAGACCGGGACTCACCGCGGGTGAGCAGTTCTTC
cdr3_aa: CASRPGLTAGEQFF
v_call: TRBV12-3/TRBV12-4
d_call: .
clone_size: .
j_call: TRBJ2-1

cdr3_nt: TGCGCCAGCAGCCAAGTTCTCGACCCGCCTAGAACCCTAAATGAGCAGTTCTTC
cdr3_aa: CASSQVLDPPRTLNEQFF
v_call: TRBV4-3
d_call: .
clone_size: few
j_call: TRBJ2-1

cdr3_nt: TGTGCCAGCAGCGTAGGGGGAGGGGGCCGTAAGGAGAACACTGAAGCTTTCTTT
cdr3_aa: CASSVGGGGRKENTEAFF
v_call: TRBV9
d_call: TRBD1
clone_size: .
j_call: TRBJ1-1

cdr3_nt: TGTGCCAGCAGCTCCCCGAGTAATGAGCAGTTCTTC
cdr3_aa: CASSSPSNEQFF
v_call: TRBV7-2
d_call: .
clone_size: .
j_call: TRBJ2-1

cdr3_nt: TGTGCCAGCAGCTCCTCGGCGGACAGGGCGGCCCAAGAGACCCAGTACTTC
cdr3_aa: CASSSSADRAAQETQYF
v_call: TRBV7-9
d_call: TRBD1
clone_size: .
j_call: TRBJ2-5

cdr3_nt: TGTGCCATCAGTGGGACAGGGGGGTTGACCACTGAAGCTTTCTTT
cdr3_aa: CAISGTGGLTTEAFF
v_call: TRBV10-3
d_call: TRBD1
clone_size: .
j_call: TRBJ1-1

cdr3_nt: TGCAGTGCTAGCCGATTGGGCGGCACGAGGCACGAGCAGTACTTC
cdr3_aa: CSASRLGGTRHEQYF
v_call: TRBV20-1
d_call: .
clone_size: .
j_call: TRBJ2-7

cdr3_nt: TGTGCCAGCAGCTCCGCTGCAGGGGGCACCCTGGGCTACACCTTC
cdr3_aa: CASSSAAGGTLGYTF
v_call: TRBV7-8
d_call: TRBD1
clone_size: .
j_call: TRBJ1-2

cdr3_nt: TGCGCCAGCAGGGCGCTGGAGGGAGAGACCCAGTACTTC
cdr3_aa: CASRALEGETQYF
v_call: TRBV5-1
d_call: .
clone_size: few
j_call: TRBJ2-5

cdr3_nt: TGTGCCAGCAGACTTCGGGTCCTGGGCCACACTGAAGCTTTCTTT
cdr3_aa: CASRLRVLGHTEAFF
v_call: TRBV28
d_call: .
clone_size: .
j_call: TRBJ1-1

cdr3_nt: TGCAGTGCAGACCGGGACAGGGTCGCTGGCTACACCTTC
cdr3_aa: CSADRDRVAGYTF
v_call: TRBV20-1
d_call: TRBD1
clone_size: many
j_call: TRBJ1-2

cdr3_nt: TGCAGTGCTAGCCCGGGGGGGAAACTGTTTTTT
cdr3_aa: CSASPGGKLFF
v_call: TRBV20-1
d_call: .
clone_size: .
j_call: TRBJ1-4

cdr3_nt: TGTGCCAGCAGCCGAGAAAAGCCAGATACGCAGTATTTT
cdr3_aa: CASSREKPDTQYF
v_call: TRBV4-2
d_call: .
clone_size: .
j_call: TRBJ2-3

cdr3_nt: TGTGCCATCAGACCTAGGGGACATACTAGCACAGATACGCAGTATTTT
cdr3_aa: CAIRPRGHTSTDTQYF
v_call: TRBV10-3
d_call: .
clone_size: few
j_call: TRBJ2-3

cdr3_nt: TGTGCCAGCAGCCAACTGTCGAACACTGAAGCTTTCTTT
cdr3_aa: CASSQLSNTEAFF
v_call: TRBV3-1
d_call: .
clone_size: .
j_call: TRBJ1-1

cdr3_nt: TGCAGCGTTGAAGGGGCGGGGGGCTACGAGCAGTACTTC
cdr3_aa: CSVEGAGGYEQYF
v_call: TRBV29-1
d_call: TRBD2
clone_size: many
j_call: TRBJ2-7

cdr3_nt: TGTGCCAGCAGCGGGGGGAATCAGCCCCAGCATTTT
cdr3_aa: CASSGGNQPQHF
v_call: TRBV28
d_call: .
clone_size: .
j_call: TRBJ1-5

cdr3_nt: TGTGCCAGCAGCTTGACAGTTGGAAATTCACCCCTCCACTTT
cdr3_aa: CASSLTVGNSPLHF
v_call: TRBV5-5
d_call: .
clone_size: few
j_call: TRBJ1-6

cdr3_nt: TGTGCCAGCAGCCCGGGACAAACGCGCGGCTACACCTTC
cdr3_aa: CASSPGQTRGYTF
v_call: TRBV7-6
d_call: .
clone_size: few
j_call: TRBJ1-2

cdr3_nt: TGCAGCGTTGCAGCGGTCAGGGAAGAGACCCAGTACTTC
cdr3_aa: CSVAAVREETQYF
v_call: TRBV29-1
d_call: .
clone_size: .
j_call: TRBJ2-5

cdr3_nt: TGTGCCAGCAGCCCCCGTGGATTCCCTGGGGCCAACGTCCTGACTTTC
cdr3_aa: CASSPRGFPGANVLTF
v_call: TRBV7-3
d_call: .
clone_size: few
j_call: TRBJ2-6

cdr3_nt: TGTGCCAGCAGCCAAAGGGGGAAGAGTTCACCCCTCCACTTT
cdr3_aa: CASSQRGKSSPLHF
v_call: TRBV25-1
d_call: .
clone_size: .
j_call: TRBJ1-6

cdr3_nt: TGCAGCGCCTCTAGCGGGAGTGAGGAGCAGTACTTC
cdr3_aa: CSASSGSEEQYF
v_call: TRBV29-1
d_call: TRBD2
clone_size: few
j_call: TRBJ2-4